This is a list of T cell receptor beta chains from one sample in a study of OX40 agonist ivuxolimab in advanced cancers. Here immunoSEQ multiplex PCR was the method, and the copy in TCRdb shows in-frame clones only, minus some. The sample lists some 74,000 clones, 85% to 90% occurring once. The sample consisted of CD4+ or CD8+ T cells sorted from blood, taken in a trial of the OX40 agonist ivuxolimab. The receptors stem from an adult with an advanced solid tumor such as melanoma, head and neck, liver or kidney cancer. The CDR3 runs from the conserved cysteine through the conserved F or W. D genes are given only for firm matches. Clone size is not always given. Where it is, it says once, few, many or a class for expanded clones.

v_call: TRBV5-4
j_call: TRBJ1-1
clone_size: -
d_call: -
cdr3_aa: CASSWRGGTEAFF
cdr3_nt: TGTGCCAGCAGCTGGAGGGGGGGAACTGAAGCTTTCTTT

v_call: TRBV5-6
j_call: TRBJ2-7
clone_size: -
d_call: -
cdr3_aa: CASSSGQLYAQYF
cdr3_nt: TGTGCCAGCAGCTCAGGACAACTATACGCGCAGTACTTC

v_call: TRBV2
j_call: TRBJ2-1
clone_size: -
d_call: -
cdr3_aa: CASSQGRFNEQFF
cdr3_nt: TGTGCCAGCAGCCAGGGCCGCTTCAATGAGCAGTTCTTC

v_call: TRBV30
j_call: TRBJ1-2
clone_size: -
d_call: -
cdr3_aa: CAWSVRSAGYTF
cdr3_nt: TGTGCCTGGAGTGTCAGATCGGCCGGCTACACCTTC

v_call: TRBV27
j_call: TRBJ2-4
clone_size: -
d_call: TRBD1
cdr3_aa: CASRGQGAKNIQYF
cdr3_nt: TGTGCCAGCCGCGGACAGGGGGCCAAAAACATTCAGTACTTC

v_call: TRBV5-4
j_call: TRBJ2-5
clone_size: few
d_call: TRBD2
cdr3_aa: CASSRSGGGGPQYF
cdr3_nt: TGTGCCAGCAGTCGTAGCGGGGGGGGCGGGCCCCAGTACTTC

v_call: TRBV9
j_call: TRBJ1-1
clone_size: -
d_call: -
cdr3_aa: CASRRSSSTETEAFF
cdr3_nt: TGTGCCAGCAGGAGAAGTAGCTCGACGGAGACTGAAGCTTTCTTT

v_call: TRBV11-3
j_call: TRBJ2-3
clone_size: -
d_call: -
cdr3_aa: CASSLDSGSTDTQYF
cdr3_nt: TGTGCCAGCAGCTTAGATAGTGGTAGCACAGATACGCAGTATTTT

v_call: TRBV5-1
j_call: TRBJ1-2
clone_size: -
d_call: TRBD1
cdr3_aa: CASSPEAGTGGYGYTF
cdr3_nt: TGCGCCAGCAGCCCGGAAGCGGGGACAGGCGGCTATGGCTACACCTTC

v_call: TRBV13
j_call: TRBJ2-7
clone_size: medium-sized
d_call: TRBD2
cdr3_aa: CASSLDPGGRYF
cdr3_nt: TGTGCCAGCAGCTTAGATCCGGGAGGGCGGTACTTC

v_call: TRBV9
j_call: TRBJ2-7
clone_size: -
d_call: TRBD2
cdr3_aa: CASSPREGSYEQYF
cdr3_nt: TGTGCCAGCAGCCCCCGGGAGGGGTCCTACGAGCAGTACTTC

v_call: TRBV6-5
j_call: TRBJ1-5
clone_size: -
d_call: TRBD1
cdr3_aa: CASRTLTGGNQPQHF
cdr3_nt: TGTGCCAGCAGAACTCTGACAGGGGGCAATCAGCCCCAGCATTTT

v_call: TRBV5-1
j_call: TRBJ2-7
clone_size: -
d_call: TRBD1
cdr3_aa: CASSLGQGVGEQYF
cdr3_nt: TGCGCCAGCAGCTTAGGGCAGGGGGTAGGCGAGCAGTACTTC

v_call: TRBV19
j_call: TRBJ2-5
clone_size: -
d_call: TRBD2
cdr3_aa: CASSIGTSLVETQYF
cdr3_nt: TGTGCCAGTAGTATAGGGACTAGTTTAGTTGAGACCCAGTACTTC

v_call: TRBV7-9
j_call: TRBJ1-4
clone_size: -
d_call: TRBD1
cdr3_aa: CASSLGQGNEKLFF
cdr3_nt: TGTGCCAGCAGCCTAGGACAGGGTAATGAAAAACTGTTTTTT

v_call: TRBV6-1
j_call: TRBJ1-4
clone_size: -
d_call: -
cdr3_aa: CASSPPGRDEKLFF
cdr3_nt: TGTGCCAGCAGTCCGCCGGGACGTGACGAAAAACTGTTTTTT

v_call: TRBV7-2
j_call: TRBJ2-5
clone_size: few
d_call: -
cdr3_aa: CASSLGRIQETQYF
cdr3_nt: TGTGCCAGCAGCTTAGGTCGAATCCAAGAAACCCAGTACTTC

v_call: TRBV10-3
j_call: TRBJ2-7
clone_size: -
d_call: -
cdr3_aa: CAIRDFYEQYF
cdr3_nt: TGTGCCATCAGAGACTTCTACGAGCAGTACTTC

v_call: TRBV2
j_call: TRBJ1-4
clone_size: -
d_call: -
cdr3_aa: CASSEAGAGSEKLFF
cdr3_nt: TGTGCCAGCAGTGAAGCAGGGGCAGGGAGTGAAAAACTGTTTTTT

v_call: TRBV2
j_call: TRBJ2-7
clone_size: -
d_call: -
cdr3_aa: CASSEGGVTYEQYF
cdr3_nt: TGTGCCAGCAGTGAAGGCGGGGTAACCTACGAGCAGTACTTC

v_call: TRBV19
j_call: TRBJ1-1
clone_size: -
d_call: TRBD1
cdr3_aa: CASRPTGIEAEAFF
cdr3_nt: TGTGCCAGTAGACCGACAGGGATCGAAGCGGAAGCTTTCTTT

v_call: TRBV7-6
j_call: TRBJ2-1
clone_size: -
d_call: TRBD1
cdr3_aa: CASSPYRGEQFF
cdr3_nt: TGTGCCAGCAGCCCCTACAGGGGTGAGCAGTTCTTC

v_call: TRBV19
j_call: TRBJ2-3
clone_size: -
d_call: -
cdr3_aa: CASSMGGGSFADTQYF
cdr3_nt: TGTGCCAGTAGTATGGGAGGGGGCAGTTTCGCAGATACGCAGTATTTT

v_call: TRBV28
j_call: TRBJ1-2
clone_size: -
d_call: -
cdr3_aa: CASSSPSGSGYGYTF
cdr3_nt: TGTGCCAGCAGTTCCCCTTCTGGTAGCGGCTATGGCTACACCTTC

v_call: TRBV6-8
j_call: TRBJ2-7
clone_size: -
d_call: TRBD2
cdr3_aa: CASSYKREGYEQYF
cdr3_nt: TGTGCCAGCAGTTACAAACGGGAGGGGTACGAGCAGTACTTC

v_call: TRBV7-8
j_call: TRBJ2-4
clone_size: -
d_call: TRBD2
cdr3_aa: CASSWTSAKGGKNIQYF
cdr3_nt: TGTGCCAGCAGCTGGACTAGCGCCAAAGGGGGGAAAAACATTCAGTACTTC

v_call: TRBV29-1
j_call: TRBJ1-2
clone_size: once
d_call: -
cdr3_aa: CSVGGPWGYTF
cdr3_nt: TGCAGCGTTGGAGGCCCTTGGGGCTACACCTTC

v_call: TRBV21-1
j_call: TRBJ2-7
clone_size: -
d_call: -
cdr3_aa: CASSKSPSGRGQNYEQYF
cdr3_nt: TGTGCCAGCAGCAAATCCCCTAGCGGGAGGGGGCAAAACTACGAGCAGTACTTC